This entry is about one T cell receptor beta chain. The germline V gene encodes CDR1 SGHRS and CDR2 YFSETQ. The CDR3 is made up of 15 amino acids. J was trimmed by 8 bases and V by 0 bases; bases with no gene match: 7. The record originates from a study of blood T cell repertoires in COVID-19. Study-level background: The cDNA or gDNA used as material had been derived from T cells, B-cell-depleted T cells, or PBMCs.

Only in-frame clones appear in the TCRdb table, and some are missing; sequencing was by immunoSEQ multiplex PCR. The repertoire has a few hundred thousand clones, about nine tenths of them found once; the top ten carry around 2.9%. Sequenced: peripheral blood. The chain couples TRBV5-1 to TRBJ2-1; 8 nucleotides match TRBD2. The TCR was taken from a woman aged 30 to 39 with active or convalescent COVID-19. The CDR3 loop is CASSLAGGPKHEQFF. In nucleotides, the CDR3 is TGCGCCAGCAGCTTGGCGGGGGGGCCGAAGCATGAGCAGTTCTTC.